This T cell receptor (beta chain) came from a study of T-cell reconstitution after alpha-beta-depleted transplantation in children. The study's findings and limits: At around two months after transplant, the alpha-beta T cells were reportedly derived from several hundred expanded clones that came from non-depleted graft cells. The high TCRbeta diversity at day 60 in some patients came from surviving recipient T cells and thymic progenitors. The main origin of T-cell counts and diversity one year after transplant was newly produced T cells.

Germline-derived CDR1 and CDR2 are SGHKS and YYEKEE (reference sequence). This CDR3 spans 17 amino acids. As for this clonotype: No antigen is known for it. Just one base apart from a much larger clone, this may be a read error.

Unique molecular identifiers were built into the TCRbeta library. One entry per CDR3 protein results from TCRdb running MiXCR on the PCR reads. Altogether 200,000 to 250,000 distinct CDR3 sequences are present, 8.2% being singletons, with the ten largest covering approximately 6.3%. Sequenced here: PBMCs, mostly from graft donor cells, sampled 180 days after TCRalphabeta/CD19-depleted stem cell transplant. The rearrangement links TRBV5-5 to TRBJ2-6, with D possibly TRBD1 on 5 matching bases. The origin of this receptor is a male patient aged 10 to 17 who had a stem cell transplant for acute lymphoblastic leukemia, so the T cells may come from the graft donor. CDR3 nucleotides: TGTGCCGGCAGCTCACAGGTTTGGAGCTCTGGGGCCAACGTCCTGACTTTC. Its translation: CAGSSQVWSSGANVLTF.